The sequence of this T cell receptor beta chain was determined in a study of radiotherapy plus CTLA-4 blockade in lung cancer. Assay: immunoSEQ multiplex PCR; the TCRdb copy retains only in-frame clones and omits some. The table includes some 100,000 clones, about four fifths detected once. As regards this clone: Its antigen is unidentified.

Study results and caveats: Radiotherapy plus ipilimumab was followed by expansion in blood of tumor-derived TCR clones.

This specimen was peripheral blood, taken from a patient treated with radiotherapy plus ipilimumab. The receptor's source is a human donor with non-small cell lung cancer who had a partial response to radiotherapy plus ipilimumab.

CDR3 nucleotides: TGCGCCAGCAGCTTCGGACAAGCCTTCTCTGAAGCTTTCTTT. Its protein is CASSFGQAFSEAFF. This chain connects TRBV5-1 to TRBJ1-1, with a tentative D call TRBD1 (5 bases). The CDR3 loop spans 14 amino acids. Trimming shortened V by 2 bases and J by 6 bases, and 14 bases separated the two germline ends. Germline CDR1 and CDR2: SGHRS and YFSETQ.